A single sample gave rise to the 27 T cell receptor beta chains below, sequenced in a study of PD-1 and CTLA-4 blockade in melanoma. Data came from immunoSEQ multiplex PCR; TCRdb stores just in-frame clones and leaves some out. The sample records 28,000 or so clones, less than 95% being singletons. The starting material was CD8+ T cells from peripheral blood, obtained from a patient given anti-PD-1 treatment. All receptors come from a human donor with melanoma.

The chain employs TRBV6-2 or TRBV6-3 and TRBJ1-5; possibly TRBD1 for D (5 bases). The CDR3 runs 14 residues. CDR1 and CDR2 from the germline V gene are MNHEY and SVGEGT. The V end lost 4 bases, the J end lost 4 bases, and 11 bases lay between the germline ends. CDR3 sequence: CASSLSQENQPQHF. CDR3 DNA: TGTGCCAGCAGTTTGTCACAGGAAAATCAGCCCCAGCATTTT.

This rearrangement joins TRBV7-9 to TRBJ2-5; D not resolved. The CDR3 is made up of 13 amino acids. V was clipped by 0 bases and J by 2 bases, with 4 bases between them. Germline CDR1 and CDR2: SEHNR and FQNEAQ (reference sequence). The CDR3 DNA is TGTGCCAGCAGCTTAGCGGTACAAGAGACCCAGTACTTC. As protein: CASSLAVQETQYF.

CDR3 in amino acids: CASSSTGALFSDTQYF. CDR3 sequence (DNA): TGTGCCAGCAGTTCTACCGGGGCCCTTTTCTCGGATACGCAGTATTTT. The chain employs TRBV27 and TRBJ2-3; D possibly uses TRBD1 or TRBD2 (5 bases each). Germline lookup yields CDR1 MNHEY and CDR2 SMNVEV (reference sequence). CDR3 length: 16 residues. Trimming took off 4 bases at V and 6 bases at J, with 20 bases between the two ends.

This chain connects TRBV18 to TRBJ1-4; 8 bases map to TRBD1. The CDR3 runs to 15 residues. Germline V CDR1 and CDR2: KGHSH, LQKENI. Trimming took 5 bases from V and 7 from J; bases not matched to a gene: 9. The CDR3 DNA reads TGTGCCAGCTCATCGGGACAGGAGGGGGGTGAAAAACTGTTTTTT. Residues: CASSSGQEGGEKLFF.

The V call is TRBV18, the J call TRBJ2-1; 7 bases fit TRBD2. Per germline, CDR1 KGHSH and CDR2 LQKENI. This CDR3 is built from 16 residues. J was trimmed by 0 bases and V by 3 bases; bases with no gene match: 5. The CDR3 is CASSPGGVSSYNEQFF. CDR3 bases: TGTGCCAGCTCACCGGGAGGGGTGAGCTCCTACAATGAGCAGTTCTTC.

The J gene is TRBJ2-7, the V gene TRBV28; no reliable D call. There are 14 residues in the CDR3. Trimming took 1 base from V and 3 from J, leaving 10 bases between them. In germline, CDR1 is MDHEN, CDR2 SYDVKM. Written as DNA, the CDR3 is TGTGCCAGCAGTTTATATTCAGGTAACTACGAGCAGTACTTC. Its translation: CASSLYSGNYEQYF.

V gene TRBV27 combines with J gene TRBJ2-1; TRBD2 matches at 9 bases. The CDR3 sequence is 15 residues long. Trimming at V came to 3 bases and at J to 5 bases, leaving 5 bases not matched to a gene. Germline CDR1 and CDR2: MNHEY and SMNVEV (reference sequence). The DNA for the CDR3 is TGTGCCAGCAGTTTGGTGACTAGCGGTGACAATGAGCAGTTCTTC. Protein product: CASSLVTSGDNEQFF.

This sequence joins TRBV11-3 and TRBJ1-1; 10 bases align to TRBD1. V was pared by 5 bases and J by 0 bases, with 3 bases of the junction left unmatched. CDR3 size: 15 residues. CDR1 and CDR2 from the germline V gene are SGHNT and YENEEA. DNA for the CDR3: TGTGCCAGCAGCCCGGACAGGGGGATGAACACTGAAGCTTTCTTT. It specifies CASSPDRGMNTEAFF.

The chain employs TRBV6-5 and TRBJ1-1, with D perhaps matching TRBD1 (6 bases). This CDR3 contains 13 residues. Trimming pared 7 bases from V and 8 bases from J, leaving 17 bases between. Germline loops: CDR1 MNHEY, CDR2 SVGAGI. This chain's CDR3 is CASTGGGAREAFF. CDR3 sequence (DNA): TGTGCCAGCACTGGTGGGGGGGCGAGAGAAGCTTTCTTT.

The chain uses TRBV7-9 and TRBJ2-2; no reliable D call. V was trimmed by 5 bases and J by 4 bases, leaving 8 bases between them. Per the germline V gene, CDR1 is SEHNR and CDR2 is FQNEAQ (reference sequence). The CDR3 length is 13 residues. The CDR3 here is CASSGDFTGELFF. The CDR3 region has the DNA TGTGCCAGCAGCGGGGATTTCACCGGGGAGCTGTTTTTT. Supplemented by reference TRBV7-9 and TRBJ2-2, the full variable domain reads DTGVSQNPRHKITKRGQNVTFRCDPISEHNRLYWYRQTLGQGPEFLTYFQNEAQLEKSRLLSDRFSAERPKGSFSTLEIQRTEQGDSAMYLCASSGDFTGELFFGEGSRLTVL.

The rearrangement links TRBV30 to TRBJ1-1, with D maybe TRBD1 (5 bases). The germline V gene has CDR1 GTSNPN and CDR2 SVGIG (reference sequence). Trimming cost V 5 bases and J 1 base, with 11 bases left between them. The CDR3 runs 13 residues. The CDR3 bases are TGTGCCTGGGTGGGGACGGCGAACACTGAAGCTTTCTTT. Amino acids: CAWVGTANTEAFF.

This clone appeared once. V usage is TRBV6-2 or TRBV6-3 and J usage is TRBJ1-1; 10 nucleotides match TRBD1. The germline V gene encodes CDR1 MNHEY and CDR2 SVGEGT. Trimming removed 2 bases from V and 2 bases from J; junction bases left unmatched: 11. The CDR3 totals 18 residues. DNA for the CDR3: TGTGCCAGCAGTTACGGGGGGACAGGGGCCAAGCTTAACACTGAAGCTTTCTTT. Its translation is CASSYGGTGAKLNTEAFF.

The chain uses TRBV24-1 and TRBJ2-5; D could derive from TRBD1 or TRBD2 (5 bases each). This CDR3 region has 11 residues. With 6 bases removed from V and 5 bases from J, the gap between germline ends came to 6 bases. Germline assignment: CDR1 KGHDR and CDR2 SFDVKD. This CDR3 is CATSWGETQYF. CDR3 DNA sequence: TGTGCCACCAGTTGGGGGGAGACCCAGTACTTC.

The rearrangement joins TRBV7-9 to TRBJ2-7, with a weak D call TRBD2 (6 bases). CDR3 length: 14 residues. The ends were cut back, 6 bases at V and 5 bases at J, with 17 bases in the middle. CDR1 is SEHNR, CDR2 FQNEAQ, per germline (reference sequence). The CDR3 sequence is CASSLPRGNDEQYF. CDR3 coding DNA: TGTGCCAGCAGTCTGCCGCGGGGAAACGACGAGCAGTACTTC.

The CDR3 reads CASSPGTGVYTQYF. Here the CDR3 DNA reads TGTGCCAGCAGCCCGGGGACAGGCGTATATACGCAGTATTTT. This chain joins TRBV11-3 and TRBJ2-3; 8 bases line up with TRBD1. J lost 7 bases, V lost 5 bases, and 8 bases had no gene match. This CDR3 region has 14 residues. The germline gives CDR1 SGHNT, CDR2 YENEEA.

The chain combines TRBV19 with TRBJ2-7; no reliable D call. This CDR3 has 12 amino acids. Germline CDR1 is LNHDA and CDR2 is SQIVND (reference sequence). V gave up 1 base and J gave up 3 bases, with 4 bases separating them. The DNA for the CDR3 is TGTGCCAGTAGTATAGTAATCTACGAGCAGTACTTC. Its translation is CASSIVIYEQYF.

The V call is TRBV30, the J call TRBJ1-2; D unclear. From germline, CDR1 is GTSNPN and CDR2 SVGIG (reference sequence). Between the trimmed V and J ends, which lost 1 base and 2 bases, there was a span of 11 bases. CDR3 size: 14 residues. CDR3 in DNA: TGTGCCTGGAGTGAGACTGGAGAAAACTATGGCTACACCTTC. Encoded protein: CAWSETGENYGYTF.

The chain recombines TRBV28 with TRBJ2-7; TRBD2 is a possible D gene (5 bases). The germline V gene encodes CDR1 MDHEN and CDR2 SYDVKM. The V end lost 3 bases, the J end lost 1 base, and 7 bases lay between the germline ends. This CDR3 has 13 residues. The CDR3 here is CASSFRLSYEQYF. The CDR3 nucleotides read TGTGCCAGCAGTTTTAGACTATCCTACGAGCAGTACTTC.

The V gene is TRBV27, the J gene TRBJ1-2, with a tentative D call TRBD1 (5 bases). This CDR3 contains 13 residues. V dropped 6 bases and J dropped 8 bases, with 16 bases sitting between them. The germline CDR1 and CDR2 sequences are MNHEY and SMNVEV (reference sequence). The CDR3 sequence: CASSGSGPSGYTF. Here the CDR3 DNA reads TGTGCCAGCAGCGGTTCGGGACCGTCGGGCTACACCTTC.

The J gene is TRBJ2-2, the V gene TRBV7-9, with TRBD2 matching over 8 bases. The CDR3 length is 15 residues. The V and J ends lost 4 bases and 7 bases, in that order; junction bases with no gene match: 8. The germline gives CDR1 SEHNR, CDR2 FQNEAQ (reference sequence). The chain's CDR3 is CASSSPGLEIGELFF. Here the CDR3 DNA reads TGTGCCAGCAGCTCTCCGGGACTAGAAATCGGGGAGCTGTTTTTT.

The CDR3 coding sequence is TGTGCCAGCAGTTCACCCCATTTTATGAACACTGAAGCTTTCTTT. It codes for CASSSPHFMNTEAFF. The V gene is TRBV28, the J gene TRBJ1-1; D uncertain. The CDR3 is made up of 15 amino acids. Germline CDR1 reads MDHEN; CDR2 reads SYDVKM. The V and J ends lost 4 bases and 0 bases respectively, with 12 bases between them.

The gene calls are TRBV19 and TRBJ1-5; D may be TRBD1 (5 bases). Looked up from germline, CDR1 is LNHDA and CDR2 is SQIVND (reference sequence). The length of the CDR3 is 12 residues. V lost 6 bases, J lost 10 bases, and 13 bases lay in between. The chain's CDR3 is CASSTGGGPQHF. DNA for the CDR3: TGTGCCAGTAGCACCGGTGGGGGTCCCCAGCATTTT.

This chain links TRBV6-5 with TRBJ1-1, with TRBD1 matching 7 bases. Per the germline V gene, CDR1 is MNHEY and CDR2 is SVGAGI. V gave up 2 bases and J gave up 1 base; unmatched junction bases: 4. The CDR3 extends over 15 amino acids. CDR3 nucleotides: TGTGCCAGCAGTTACGGGGACAGTGGGAACACTGAAGCTTTCTTT. This codes for CASSYGDSGNTEAFF.

The chain uses TRBV4-1 and TRBJ2-1; D is perhaps TRBD2 (6 bases). Trimming removed 3 bases at V and 3 bases at J, with 15 bases between. Germline CDR1 reads MGHRA; CDR2 reads YSYEKL. This CDR3 is 16 amino acids long. This chain's CDR3 is CASSHPPGESYNEQFF. The CDR3 nucleotides are TGCGCCAGCAGCCACCCCCCGGGGGAGAGCTACAATGAGCAGTTCTTC.

The chain joins TRBV30 to TRBJ1-5; 8 bases are a match to TRBD1. V gave up 0 bases and J gave up 5 bases; unmatched junction bases: 6. From germline, CDR1 is GTSNPN and CDR2 SVGIG (reference sequence). The CDR3 covers 15 residues. The CDR3 DNA is TGTGCCTGGAGTGTAGACAGCAGGGGGCATCAGCCCCAGCATTTT. Encoded protein: CAWSVDSRGHQPQHF.

This clone was detected only once. The genes are TRBV6-5 and TRBJ2-7, with TRBD1 as a possible D gene (5 bases). In germline, CDR1 is MNHEY, CDR2 SVGAGI. V was shortened by 5 bases and J by 0 bases, with 8 bases between the two germline ends. This CDR3 has 13 amino acids. The CDR3 sequence: CASSPDSSYEQYF. The CDR3 coding sequence is TGTGCCAGCAGTCCCGACAGCTCCTACGAGCAGTACTTC.

The V gene is TRBV29-1, the J gene TRBJ2-7; D perhaps matches TRBD1 (5 bases). This CDR3 comprises 13 residues. Trimming cost V 4 bases and J 0 bases, with 10 bases left between them. Per the germline V gene, CDR1 is SQVTM and CDR2 is ANQGSEA. In nucleotides, the CDR3 is TGCAGCGTTGCCGAACAGGACTCCTACGAGCAGTACTTC. Translated, it gives CSVAEQDSYEQYF.